This TCR beta chain was observed in a study of blood T cell repertoires in COVID-19. Study at large: The origin of the acute and convalescent COVID-19 samples was the United States, Italy and Spain.

The V and J ends lost 1 base and 1 base, in that order; junction bases with no gene match: 6. Germline V lookup: CDR1 SGHNT, CDR2 YYREEE (reference sequence). The CDR3 totals 16 residues. This clone was seen a handful of times. The repertoire was sequenced with immunoSEQ multiplex PCR; TCRdb's copy has only in-frame clones and lacks some. The sample records approximately 310,000 clones, roughly 84% being singletons. Sequencing used peripheral blood. This TCR derives from a man aged 50-59 years with active or convalescent COVID-19. The gene calls are TRBV5-4 and TRBJ2-3; 7 bases align to TRBD2. CDR3 sequence reads: CASSLPRLARTDTQYF. DNA for the CDR3: TGTGCCAGCAGCTTGCCCCGACTAGCCCGCACAGATACGCAGTATTTT.